The rows below give T cell receptor beta chains drawn from one sample of a study of blood T cell repertoires in COVID-19. Using immunoSEQ multiplex PCR, the repertoire was profiled, and TCRdb retains in-frame clones only, with some absent. This sample has around 280,000 clones, with around 90% found just once. The source material was PBMCs or T cells enriched from blood (not recorded which). The receptors shown here come from a middle-aged woman who had recovered from COVID-19. Both conserved end residues are part of each CDR3. The order of the fields is CDR3 length, V gene, J gene, clone size, D gene, CDR3 DNA, CDR3 protein. The D gene is left open where the match is weak. A row's size may be missing; if present it is once, few, many or a size class.

14	TRBV15	TRBJ1-1	.	.	TGTGCCACCAGCAGGGACACCATGAACACTGAAGCTTTCTTT	CATSRDTMNTEAFF
19	TRBV19	TRBJ1-2	few	.	TGTGCCAGTAGTATAGGGTCAGGGGCCCGAACACGATGGATCTATGGCTACACCTTC	CASSIGSGARTRWIYGYTF
18	TRBV9	TRBJ1-4	.	TRBD1	TGTGCCAGCAGCGCCGGGCGGCAGGGGGCTCAATCTAATGAAAAACTGTTTTTT	CASSAGRQGAQSNEKLFF
21	TRBV6-8	TRBJ2-1	.	TRBD2	TGTGCCAGCAGTTACTCGACATTTTGGTCGGGGGAGGGCCAAAGGTACAATGAGCAGTTCTTC	CASSYSTFWSGEGQRYNEQFF
15	TRBV5-1	TRBJ2-1	.	TRBD1	TGCGCCAGCAGCTTGGCGGGGACAGAAAACAATGAGCAGTTCTTC	CASSLAGTENNEQFF
13	TRBV10-2	TRBJ1-2	.	.	TGCGCCAGCAGTGAGAGAGGTGGCATCATGGGACACTTC	CASSERGGIMGHF
14	TRBV11-2	TRBJ1-1	.	.	TGTGCCAGCATCGTAACAGCGGGAGCAGGTGAAGCTTTCTTT	CASIVTAGAGEAFF
17	TRBV27	TRBJ2-6	.	TRBD1	TGTGCCAGCAACCCGGGACAGGGTGGTTCTGGGGCCAACGTCCTGACTTTC	CASNPGQGGSGANVLTF
14	TRBV7-7	TRBJ2-1	.	TRBD2	TGTGCTAGCAGCCCCAATAGCGGGAGAGGGGAGCAGTTCTTC	CASSPNSGRGEQFF
18	TRBV4-2	TRBJ2-2	.	TRBD1	TGTGCCAGCAGCCTCTCAGGACAGGGGTGGTCGAACACCGGGGAGCTGTTTTTT	CASSLSGQGWSNTGELFF
14	TRBV6-5	TRBJ1-5	.	.	TGTGCCAGCAGGATAGACGCCCGAGGTCAGCCCCAGCATTTT	CASRIDARGQPQHF
15	TRBV5-1	TRBJ2-3	.	TRBD1	TGCGCCAGCAGCTTTGGACAGGGTTCCACAGATACGCAGTATTTT	CASSFGQGSTDTQYF
14	TRBV18	TRBJ2-5	.	.	TGTGCCAGCTCACTAATCCCAGGAGGAGAGACCCAGTACTTC	CASSLIPGGETQYF
14	TRBV7-9	TRBJ1-3	.	.	TGTGCCAGCAGCTTAGGCGCCTCTGGAAACACCATATATTTT	CASSLGASGNTIYF
15	TRBV4-1	TRBJ1-2	.	.	TGCGCCAGCAGCCGATCTTCTGAGCAAAACTATGGCTACACCTTC	CASSRSSEQNYGYTF
16	TRBV7-6	TRBJ2-5	.	TRBD1	TGTGCCAGCAGCTTAGCGAGTGGACAGGGAGGAGAGACCCAGTACTTC	CASSLASGQGGETQYF
15	TRBV2	TRBJ1-5	.	.	TGTGCCAGCACCTCTGCGGGGGTTGGGAATCAGCCCCAGCATTTT	CASTSAGVGNQPQHF
15	TRBV9	TRBJ1-6	.	TRBD1	TGTGCCAGCAGGGGGAAGGGGGCTTTGAATTCACCCCTCCACTTT	CASRGKGALNSPLHF
13	TRBV7-2	TRBJ1-1	once	.	TGTGCCAGCAGCTTACGACAGAGCACTGAAGCTTTCTTT	CASSLRQSTEAFF
15	TRBV5-8	TRBJ2-7	.	.	TGTGCCAGCAGCCCAGGCCTCGGCTTAGGCGACGAGCAGTACTTC	CASSPGLGLGDEQYF
14	TRBV7-8	TRBJ1-4	.	TRBD1	TGTGCCAGCAGCTTAACCCGGGACAGCGAAAAACTGTTTTTT	CASSLTRDSEKLFF
16	TRBV7-9	TRBJ2-1	.	TRBD2	TGTGCCAGCACCTCTGGCGGGACTAGCGGGCTCGATGAGCAGTTCTTC	CASTSGGTSGLDEQFF
14	TRBV2	TRBJ2-2	once	.	TGTGCCAGCGCTTTCGCGGGGCGAGCCGGGGAGCTGTTTTTT	CASAFAGRAGELFF
17	TRBV28	TRBJ1-3	.	TRBD1	TGTGCCAGCTTCCTGGCCGGGACAGGGTTCTCTGGAAACACCATATATTTT	CASFLAGTGFSGNTIYF
16	TRBV10-3	TRBJ1-2	.	TRBD1	TGTGCCATCAGTGATCCGATCCGGGACAGGGTAGGCGGCTACACCTTC	CAISDPIRDRVGGYTF
15	TRBV6-5	TRBJ1-3	.	.	TGTGCCAGCAGCACAGGACAGTACTCTGGAAACACCATATATTTT	CASSTGQYSGNTIYF
13	TRBV7-2	TRBJ1-2	.	TRBD1	TGTGCCAGCAGACCAACAGGGGTCTATGGCTACACCTTC	CASRPTGVYGYTF
14	TRBV11-2	TRBJ2-5	.	.	TGTGCCAGCAGCTTAGATGTAGCGTCGGAGACCCAGTACTTC	CASSLDVASETQYF
15	TRBV5-1	TRBJ1-1	.	TRBD1	TGCGCCAGCAGCTTAGGACAGGGAATGGGCACTGAAGCTTTCTTT	CASSLGQGMGTEAFF
16	TRBV5-1	TRBJ1-4	.	TRBD1	TGCGCCAGCAGTTCCTCAGGACAGGGAACTAATGAAAAACTGTTTTTT	CASSSSGQGTNEKLFF
14	TRBV19	TRBJ2-2	.	.	TGTGCCAGTAGTATGAAGGGGTCCACCGGGGAGCTGTTTTTT	CASSMKGSTGELFF
16	TRBV4-1	TRBJ2-5	.	.	TGCGCCAGCAGCCAAGTCCCGGGGTCGGTGTGGGAGACCCAGTACTTC	CASSQVPGSVWETQYF
13	TRBV27	TRBJ1-4	.	.	TGTGCCAGCAGGCGGGGGGCGGATGAAAAACTGTTTTTT	CASRRGADEKLFF
16	TRBV3-1/TRBV3-2	TRBJ1-4	.	.	TGTGCCAGCAGCCAACGACAGGTCCGTGGTGGTGAAAAACTGTTTTTT	CASSQRQVRGGEKLFF
17	TRBV11-2	TRBJ2-7	once	.	TGTGCCAGCAGCCCCCCTTTGAGGGCCGATACTCTTTACGAGCAGTACTTC	CASSPPLRADTLYEQYF
15	TRBV4-1	TRBJ2-3	.	TRBD2	TGCGCCAGCAGCCAAGTGGGGACTAGAAAGGATACGCAGTATTTT	CASSQVGTRKDTQYF
15	TRBV19	TRBJ2-2	.	TRBD1	TGTGCCAGTAGGTTAGCAGGGGGCCGCACCGGGGAGCTGTTTTTT	CASRLAGGRTGELFF
17	TRBV28	TRBJ1-3	.	TRBD1	TGTGCCAGCAGACCTAACAGGGGCGGCTCCTCTGGAAACACCATATATTTT	CASRPNRGGSSGNTIYF
12	TRBV7-3	TRBJ2-3	.	.	TGTGCCAGCAGCTTATCAATGGATACGCAGTATTTT	CASSLSMDTQYF
14	TRBV27	TRBJ1-6	once	.	TGTGCCAGCGGCTGGGGGGGTTATAATTCACCCCTCCACTTT	CASGWGGYNSPLHF
15	TRBV6-5	TRBJ2-5	.	TRBD1	TGTGCCAGCAGGGACAGGGGGTTCCCCCTAGAGACCCAGTACTTC	CASRDRGFPLETQYF
14	TRBV27	TRBJ1-5	few	.	TGTGCCAGCAGCCCCGGTTATGTGAATCAGCCCCAGCATTTT	CASSPGYVNQPQHF
16	TRBV5-8	TRBJ2-2	.	.	TGTGCCAGCAGCCGAATGAGGGGGGGTCACACCGGGGAGCTGTTTTTT	CASSRMRGGHTGELFF
12	TRBV7-2	TRBJ1-2	.	.	TGTGCCAGCAGCCCACCCCGAGGAGGCTACACCTTC	CASSPPRGGYTF
13	TRBV5-4	TRBJ2-2	.	.	TGTGCCAGCAGCTTATACGGGACCGGGGAGCTGTTTTTT	CASSLYGTGELFF
16	TRBV7-8	TRBJ2-1	.	TRBD2	TGTGCCAGCAGTCAAGGGGGGGTAGCGGGAAGGGTTGAGCAGTTCTTC	CASSQGGVAGRVEQFF
11	TRBV7-9	TRBJ2-7	.	.	TGTGCCAGCAGCCCCGTCGGTGAGCAGTACTTC	CASSPVGEQYF
14	TRBV9	TRBJ2-6	.	.	TGTGCCAGCAGCCAAATGACAGGGGCCAACGTCCTGACTTTC	CASSQMTGANVLTF
15	TRBV7-2	TRBJ2-7	.	TRBD2	TGTGCCAGCAGCTTAGTTGCTAGCGGGAGCGGCGAGCAGTACTTC	CASSLVASGSGEQYF
16	TRBV6-5	TRBJ1-2	.	.	TGTGCCAGCAGTTACTCTTCGGGGGAGAAGAGGTATGGCTACACCTTC	CASSYSSGEKRYGYTF
17	TRBV7-3	TRBJ2-3	.	TRBD1	TGTGCCAGCAGCTTAACGCCCGGGACAGGGAGCACAGATACGCAGTATTTT	CASSLTPGTGSTDTQYF
18	TRBV18	TRBJ1-3	.	.	TGTGCCAGCTCACCACCGGGTCAAGGGGCGAGTCCTGGAAACACCATATATTTT	CASSPPGQGASPGNTIYF
15	TRBV7-2	TRBJ1-2	.	TRBD1	TGTGCCAGCAGCTGGGGGACAGGGAGTAACTATGGCTACACCTTC	CASSWGTGSNYGYTF